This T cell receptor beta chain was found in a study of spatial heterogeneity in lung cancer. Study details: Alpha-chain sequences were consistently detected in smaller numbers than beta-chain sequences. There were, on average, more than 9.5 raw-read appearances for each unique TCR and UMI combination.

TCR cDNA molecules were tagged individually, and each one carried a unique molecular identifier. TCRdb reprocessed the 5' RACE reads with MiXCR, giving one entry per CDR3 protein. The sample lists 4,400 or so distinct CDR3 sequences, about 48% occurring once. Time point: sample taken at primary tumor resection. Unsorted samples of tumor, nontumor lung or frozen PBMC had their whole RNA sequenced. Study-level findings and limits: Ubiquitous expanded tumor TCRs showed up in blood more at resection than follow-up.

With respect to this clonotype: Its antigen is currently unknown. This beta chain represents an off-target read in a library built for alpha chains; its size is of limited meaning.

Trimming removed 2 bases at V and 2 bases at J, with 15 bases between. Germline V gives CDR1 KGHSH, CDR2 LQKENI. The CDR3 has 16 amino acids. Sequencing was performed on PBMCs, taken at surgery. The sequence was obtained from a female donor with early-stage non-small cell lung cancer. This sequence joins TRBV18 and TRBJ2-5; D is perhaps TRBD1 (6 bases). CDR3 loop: CASSPLERTVQETQYF. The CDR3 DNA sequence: TGTGCCAGCTCACCATTGGAGAGGACAGTTCAAGAGACCCAGTACTTC.